Each of the 16 T cell receptor beta chains below was sequenced from the same sample in a study of regulatory and conventional T cells in RAG deficiency. Blood CD4+ CD25-low CD127-high conventional T cells supplied the genomic DNA template. The table came from immunoSEQ multiplex PCR; TCRdb's copy has only in-frame clones and leaves some out. The sample lists about 46,000 clones, more than 80% occurring once. Another study also made use of these data, one on regulatory T cells. This second report adds: Primers: 52 TRBV forward and 13 TRBJ reverse.

Sequencing used CD4+ effector T cells sorted from blood. These receptors all stem from a human donor in good health.

V is TRBV6-1 and J is TRBJ2-7; D possibly matches TRBD1 or TRBD2 (5 bases each). CDR1 is MNHNS, CDR2 SASEGT, per germline. V dropped 2 bases and J dropped 3 bases, with 14 bases sitting between them. This CDR3 has 15 amino acids. CDR3 bases: TGTGCCAGCAGTGAATTCCCGGGGCGTCTCTACGAGCAGTACTTC. It specifies CASSEFPGRLYEQYF.

The CDR3 loop reads CASSGRHEQFF. Written as DNA, the CDR3 is TGTGCCAGCAGCGGTAGGCATGAGCAGTTCTTC. This chain uses TRBV7-8 with TRBJ2-1; D ambiguous. The ends were cut back, 5 bases at V and 8 bases at J, with 7 bases in the middle. Germline CDR1 is SGHVS and CDR2 is FQNEAQ. This CDR3 has 11 amino acids.

This clone was observed a single time. The rearrangement uses TRBV12-5 and TRBJ2-1; TRBD2 agrees at 13 bases. This CDR3 has 21 amino acids. V was pared by 0 bases and J by 1 base, with 12 bases of the junction left unmatched. The V gene's germline CDR1 is LGHNT and CDR2 FRNRAP. The DNA of the CDR3 is TGTGCTAGTGGTTTGGTGGTCGGAGGACTAGCGGGGGCCGGATCCTACAATGAGCAGTTCTTC. This gives the protein CASGLVVGGLAGAGSYNEQFF.

The V call is TRBV25-1, the J call TRBJ2-7; TRBD1 matches at 10 bases. CDR3 size: 13 residues. CDR1 and CDR2 (germline): MGHDK, SYGVNS. Trimming at V came to 6 bases and at J to 4 bases, leaving 3 bases not matched to a gene. This CDR3 is CASRTGGGYEQYF. CDR3 in DNA: TGTGCCAGCAGGACAGGGGGCGGGTACGAGCAGTACTTC.

This chain uses TRBV28 with TRBJ2-7; the match to TRBD1 covers 8 bases. V shed 6 bases and J 7 bases; nucleotides not matched to a gene: 14. In germline, CDR1 is MDHEN, CDR2 SYDVKM. The CDR3 contains 15 residues. CDR3 in amino acids: CASSSTGTGQGEQYF. The CDR3 region has the DNA TGTGCCAGCAGCTCTACCGGGACAGGCCAGGGGGAGCAGTACTTC.

The chain combines TRBV5-1 with TRBJ2-1, with TRBD2 identical over 10 bases. The CDR3 consists of 15 residues. V was clipped by 4 bases and J by 4 bases; unmatched bases: 5. Germline CDR1 and CDR2: SGHRS and YFSETQ. The CDR3: CASSPGTSVYNEQFF. The CDR3 DNA reads TGCGCCAGCAGCCCCGGGACTAGCGTGTACAATGAGCAGTTCTTC.

The V and J genes are TRBV7-9 and TRBJ2-3; 10 bases map to TRBD1. The CDR3 has 15 amino acids. V was pared by 4 bases and J by 4 bases, with 5 bases of the junction left unmatched. Germline values: CDR1 SEHNR, CDR2 FQNEAQ (reference sequence). The CDR3: CASSSDRGRADTQYF. The CDR3 DNA follows: TGTGCCAGCAGCTCCGACAGGGGGCGGGCAGATACGCAGTATTTT.

CDR3 bases: TGTGCCAGCAGCGTAAGAGAGGGGAGTTCCTATGGCTACACCTTC. Translated, it gives CASSVREGSSYGYTF. The chain links TRBV9 to TRBJ1-2, with a possible D match to TRBD1 (5 bases). The CDR3 length is 15 residues. V was shortened by 1 base and J by 4 bases, with 14 bases between the two germline ends. Per the germline V gene, CDR1 is SGDLS and CDR2 is YYNGEE.

The chain employs TRBV19 and TRBJ1-5; maybe TRBD1 (5 bases). V lost 6 bases and J lost 7, with 22 bases in between. Looked up from germline, CDR1 is LNHDA and CDR2 is SQIVND (reference sequence). The CDR3 consists of 16 residues. Here the CDR3 reads CASSPAGRGAGQPQHF. Written as DNA, the CDR3 is TGTGCCAGTAGCCCTGCTGGGAGGGGCGCCGGGCAGCCCCAGCATTTT.

The J gene is TRBJ2-1, the V gene TRBV2; D remains unclear. Germline V CDR1 and CDR2: SNHLY, FYNNEI. V lost 4 bases to trimming and J lost 7 bases, with 11 bases between them. The CDR3 has 13 residues. This CDR3 reads CASSALGLNEQFF. CDR3 DNA: TGTGCCAGCAGTGCGTTGGGATTAAATGAGCAGTTCTTC. Based on the CDR3 plus reference TRBV2 and TRBJ2-1, the full variable domain is EPEVTQTPSHQVTQMGQEVILRCVPISNHLYFYWYRQILGQKVEFLVSFYNNEISEKSEIFDDQFSVERPDGSNFTLKIRSTKLEDSAMYFCASSALGLNEQFFGPGTRLTVL.

V usage is TRBV5-4 and J usage is TRBJ2-5, with 9 bases aligning to TRBD1. V shed 4 bases and J 5 bases; nucleotides not matched to a gene: 6. Germline CDR1 SGHNT, CDR2 YYREEE (reference sequence). This CDR3 region has 14 residues. CDR3 sequence: CASSIGTGLETQYF. As DNA, the CDR3 is TGTGCCAGCAGCATAGGGACAGGGTTGGAGACCCAGTACTTC.

V and J are TRBV28 and TRBJ2-7; the D is unclear. CDR1 and CDR2 (germline): MDHEN, SYDVKM. The CDR3 sequence is 14 residues long. V lost 3 bases, J lost 2 bases, and 11 bases lay in between. This CDR3 reads CASSLWAGTYEQYF. The CDR3 DNA follows: TGTGCCAGCAGTTTGTGGGCAGGTACCTACGAGCAGTACTTC.

The gene calls are TRBV11-3 and TRBJ2-5; D possibly corresponds to TRBD1 (6 bases). The CDR3 extends over 13 amino acids. Trimming stripped 3 bases from V and 9 bases from J, with 14 bases between. Germline lookup yields CDR1 SGHNT and CDR2 YENEEA. The CDR3 nucleotides read TGTGCCAGCAGCTTCCCAGGGGTTTTGGCCCAGTACTTC. It codes for CASSFPGVLAQYF.

This rearrangement joins TRBV5-1 to TRBJ2-3; no firm D call. The CDR3 covers 14 residues. Germline CDR1 and CDR2: SGHRS and YFSETQ. The V end lost 4 bases, the J end lost 3 bases, and 12 bases lay between the germline ends. The CDR3 here is CASSAQLETDTQYF. CDR3 DNA sequence: TGCGCCAGCAGCGCCCAGCTAGAGACAGATACGCAGTATTTT.

The chain recombines TRBV27 with TRBJ1-2; tentative D call: TRBD1 (6 bases). V was cut by 6 bases and J by 4 bases, with 12 bases left in between. The CDR3 runs 13 residues. Per the germline V gene, CDR1 is MNHEY and CDR2 is SMNVEV (reference sequence). CDR3 nucleotides: TGTGCCAGCAGCCGCGACAGGAGCTATGGCTACACCTTC. Encoded protein: CASSRDRSYGYTF.

This chain connects TRBV11-3 to TRBJ1-2, with D unresolved. V lost 0 bases and J lost 2, with 7 bases in between. This CDR3 has 14 amino acids. Germline CDR1 and CDR2: SGHNT and YENEEA. CDR3 region: CASSLDDSNYGYTF. The CDR3 DNA is TGTGCCAGCAGCTTAGACGACTCCAACTATGGCTACACCTTC.